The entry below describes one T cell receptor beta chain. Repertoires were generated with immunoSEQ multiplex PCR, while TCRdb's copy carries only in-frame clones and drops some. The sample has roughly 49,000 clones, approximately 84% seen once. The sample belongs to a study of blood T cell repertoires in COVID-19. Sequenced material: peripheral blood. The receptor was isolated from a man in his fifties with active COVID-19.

CDR3 bases: TGCAGCGTTGAAGTCAGGGGGTTGTGGGAGACCCAGTACTTC. Encoded protein: CSVEVRGLWETQYF. The gene calls are TRBV29-1 and TRBJ2-5; 7 bases match TRBD1. Germline CDR1 is SQVTM and CDR2 is ANQGSEA. The CDR3 totals 14 residues. The J segment lost 5 bases and the V segment lost 1 base, leaving 7 bases of the junction unmatched.